A single sample gave rise to the 6 T cell receptor beta chains below, sequenced in a study of T cells in Graves' hyperthyroidism and ophthalmopathy. RNA transcripts were the template for amplifying TCR beta CDR3 regions. A first-round RT-PCR of the TCR CDR3 used the HTBI primer set. TCRdb re-called the multiplex PCR reads through MiXCR, storing one row per CDR3 protein. The sample gives about 250,000 distinct CDR3 sequences, around 20% of which show up once; over 55% is in the top ten. Input material: blood. The receptors derive from a man under 40 with Graves' ophthalmopathy.

A few counts support this clonotype. The V and J genes are TRBV6-5 and TRBJ2-7; 12 bases line up with TRBD2. The length of the CDR3 is 16 residues. CDR1 is MNHEY and CDR2 is SVGAGI in the germline V gene. With 0 bases clipped from V and 3 bases from J, the junction kept 3 bases outside the gene matches. CDR3 amino acids: CASSYSRTSGIYEQYF. As DNA, the CDR3 is TGTGCCAGCAGTTACTCGAGGACTAGCGGGATCTACGAGCAGTACTTC.

The chain is built from TRBV3-1 and TRBJ2-1; 13 bases are shared with TRBD2. V gave up 4 bases and J gave up 3 bases; unmatched junction bases: 3. Germline CDR1 and CDR2: LGHDT and YNNKEL (reference sequence). There are 16 residues in the CDR3. This chain's CDR3 is CASSRGTSGIYNEQFF. CDR3 sequence (DNA): TGTGCCAGCAGCCGGGGGACTAGCGGGATCTACAATGAGCAGTTCTTC.

This clonotype was observed at least ten times. This chain uses TRBV11-3 with TRBJ2-7; TRBD2 agrees at 8 bases. CDR1 is SGHNT and CDR2 is YENEEA in the germline V gene. The CDR3 sequence is 14 residues long. The trim removed 3 bases at V and 0 bases at J, leaving 1 base unmatched. Written as DNA, the CDR3 is TGTGCCAGCAGCTTGAGCGGGAGCTCCTACGAGCAGTACTTC. It encodes CASSLSGSSYEQYF.

The J gene is TRBJ1-2, the V gene TRBV7-9; D uncertain. The CDR3 has 14 residues. The germline V gene has CDR1 SEHNR and CDR2 FQNEAQ (reference sequence). V was pared by 8 bases and J by 1 base, with 14 bases between. Here the CDR3 reads CASDGPALNYGYTF. CDR3 DNA sequence: TGTGCCAGCGATGGACCGGCCCTTAACTATGGCTACACCTTC. Combining the CDR3 with reference TRBV7-9 and TRBJ1-2 gives the whole variable domain DTGVSQNPRHKITKRGQNVTFRCDPISEHNRLYWYRQTLGQGPEFLTYFQNEAQLEKSRLLSDRFSAERPKGSFSTLEIQRTEQGDSAMYLCASDGPALNYGYTFGSGTRLTVV.

The CDR3 region has the DNA TGTGCCAGTAACTGGCAGGGGAATAATCAGCCCCAGCATTTT. Translation: CASNWQGNNQPQHF. The rearrangement uses TRBV19 and TRBJ1-5, with D tentatively TRBD1 (6 bases). V was trimmed by 7 bases and J by 4 bases, leaving 14 bases between them. The CDR3 is 14 residues long. Germline CDR1 LNHDA, CDR2 SQIVND (reference sequence). The whole variable domain, remainder taken from reference TRBV19 and TRBJ1-5, is DGGITQSPKYLFRKEGQNVTLSCEQNLNHDAMYWYRQDPGQGLRLIYYSQIVNDFQKGDIAEGYSVSREKKESFPLTVTSAQKNPTAFYLCASNWQGNNQPQHFGDGTRLSIL.

This clonotype came up a few times. The gene calls are TRBV11-3 and TRBJ2-2, with D possibly matching TRBD1 (6 bases). Per germline, CDR1 SGHNT and CDR2 YENEEA. Trimming took 9 bases from V and 3 from J, leaving 26 bases between them. This CDR3 region has 18 residues. The CDR3: CASGPLQGILGDTGELFF. The DNA for the CDR3 is TGTGCCAGTGGGCCATTACAGGGCATACTGGGGGACACCGGGGAGCTGTTTTTT.